Below, 28 T cell receptor beta chains from the same sample are listed, as sequenced in a study of Graves' ophthalmopathy and Graves' hyperthyroidism. RNA transcripts served as template for amplifying TCR beta CDR3 sequences. Investigators did first-round RT-PCR with HTBI primers, then second-round multiplex PCR. Each CDR3 protein is one row after TCRdb ran MiXCR on the multiplex PCR reads. Of 900,000 to 1,200,000 distinct CDR3 sequences in the sample, less than 45% are singletons; the top ten hold approximately 12%. Sample: peripheral blood or thyroid tissue (not recorded which). The receptors derive from an adult man with Graves' hyperthyroidism.

This clonotype has just a few counts. A read error is possible here, since a much larger clone lies one base away. V and J are TRBV7-3 and TRBJ1-5, with D maybe TRBD1 (5 bases). Germline CDR1 and CDR2: SGHTA and FQGTGA. V lost 5 bases and J 9 bases, leaving 14 bases between the germline ends. The CDR3 has 13 amino acids. For the CDR3, the DNA is TGTGCCAGCAGCCAGGACACCCTAGCGCCCCAGCATTTT. Translating it yields CASSQDTLAPQHF.

V is TRBV4-3 and J is TRBJ1-2, with TRBD1 matching over 8 bases. There are 16 residues in the CDR3. Trimming at V came to 1 base and at J to 6 bases, leaving 10 bases not matched to a gene. Per the germline V gene, CDR1 is LGHNA and CDR2 is YSLEER. The CDR3 spells CASSQARGQGADGYTF. CDR3 DNA: TGCGCCAGCAGCCAAGCGAGGGGGCAGGGGGCGGATGGCTACACCTTC.

The chain employs TRBV13 and TRBJ2-5; 12 bases align to TRBD2. This CDR3 spans 17 amino acids. The V and J ends lost 4 bases and 5 bases, in that order; junction bases with no gene match: 11. Germline values: CDR1 PRHDT, CDR2 FYEKMQ (reference sequence). The DNA for the CDR3 is TGTGCCAGCAGCTCAATTCTAGCGGGAGGGCCTCGGGAGACCCAGTACTTC. Protein sequence: CASSSILAGGPRETQYF.

This clonotype showed up just a few times. This sequence joins TRBV6-5 and TRBJ2-7; D perhaps matches TRBD1 (5 bases). Germline lookup yields CDR1 MNHEY and CDR2 SVGAGI. V shed 5 bases and J shed 1 base, with 15 bases lying between them. The CDR3 sequence is 15 residues long. The CDR3 nucleotides are TGTGCCAGCAGTACCAAGGACACACCATCCTACGAGCAGTACTTC. It yields the protein CASSTKDTPSYEQYF.

The chain combines TRBV24-1 with TRBJ1-5, with 9 bases matching TRBD1. The CDR3 loop spans 14 amino acids. From germline, CDR1 is KGHDR and CDR2 SFDVKD. Losses at the gene ends were 12 bases for V and 3 bases for J; bases not matched to a gene: 8. The CDR3 sequence is CAGTGRRDNQPQHF. DNA for the CDR3: TGTGCCGGGACAGGGAGGAGAGACAATCAGCCCCAGCATTTT.

V and J are TRBV7-9 and TRBJ2-7, with D unresolved. The CDR3 is 10 residues long. CDR1 SEHNR and CDR2 FQNEAQ come from the germline V gene (reference sequence). This chain's CDR3 is CQYKIHEQYF. The CDR3 region has the DNA TGTCAATATAAAATTCACGAGCAGTACTTC.

The chain links TRBV7-2 to TRBJ2-5; TRBD1 matches at 7 bases. V gave up 7 bases and J gave up 7 bases; unmatched junction bases: 6. Germline assignment: CDR1 SGHTA and CDR2 FQGNSA. The length of the CDR3 is 12 residues. CDR3 sequence: CASTKGGATQYF. The CDR3 nucleotides read TGTGCCAGCACCAAAGGGGGCGCGACCCAGTACTTC.

This clonotype was observed many times. This rearrangement joins TRBV5-8 to TRBJ2-7; TRBD1 aligns across 7 bases. Germline CDR1 and CDR2: SGHTS and YDEGEE. The CDR3 covers 13 residues. Unmatched junction bases numbered 6, after V lost 3 bases and J lost 6 bases. Here the CDR3 reads CASSSRTGPEQYF. The CDR3 DNA reads as TGTGCCAGCAGCTCGAGGACAGGCCCCGAGCAGTACTTC.

On this clonotype itself: A much larger clone lies a single base off, so this may be a read error. The V and J genes are TRBV7-2 and TRBJ2-7; D gene uncertain. Trimming took 3 bases from V and 1 from J, leaving 13 bases between them. CDR3 length: 15 amino acids. In germline, CDR1 is SGHTA, CDR2 FQGNSA. The CDR3 region is CTSSLDLGLSYEQYF. As DNA, the CDR3 is TGTACCAGCAGCTTGGACCTCGGCCTTTCCTACGAGCAGTACTTC.

The table lists this clonotype with many counts. The V gene is TRBV7-9, the J gene TRBJ2-5; no clear D gene. This CDR3 spans 15 amino acids. CDR1 and CDR2 (germline): SEHNR, FQNEAQ (reference sequence). Trimming removed 0 bases at V and 1 base at J, with 9 bases between. The CDR3 loop reads CASSLAQQLQETQYF. CDR3 in DNA: TGTGCCAGCAGCTTAGCGCAACAGCTCCAAGAGACCCAGTACTTC.

This clonotype has ten or more counts. This chain joins TRBV15 and TRBJ2-7; 7 positions match TRBD1. V was pared by 3 bases and J by 7 bases, with 6 bases of the junction left unmatched. There are 13 residues in the CDR3. Germline V gene data show CDR1 as LNHNV and CDR2 as YYDKDF (reference sequence). The CDR3 reads CATSSYSRGEQYF. The DNA of the CDR3 is TGTGCCACCAGCAGTTACAGCAGGGGGGAGCAGTACTTC.

The chain couples TRBV18 to TRBJ1-1; D gene unclear. The V and J ends lost 0 bases and 6 bases respectively, with 17 bases between them. The germline gives CDR1 KGHSH, CDR2 LQKENI. CDR3 length: 16 residues. The CDR3 DNA reads TGTGCCAGCTCACCACCTGAAGGCATTCGGATGGCTGAAGCTTTCTTT. Its translation: CASSPPEGIRMAEAFF.

The chain carries TRBV6-5 and TRBJ2-5; possible D gene TRBD1, 6 bases. Germline V lookup: CDR1 MNHEY, CDR2 SVGAGI. This CDR3 has 16 residues. V was cut by 0 bases and J by 1 base, with 12 bases left in between. The CDR3 DNA follows: TGTGCCAGCAGTTACTCGACAGGCGGCCTCCAAGAGACCCAGTACTTC. Translating gives CASSYSTGGLQETQYF.

This clonotype was recorded a few times. The chain joins TRBV10-3 to TRBJ1-3, with D possibly TRBD1 on 5 matching bases. CDR1 and CDR2 (germline): ENHRY, SYGVKD. Trimming removed 3 bases from V and 3 bases from J, with 15 bases in between. This CDR3 region has 16 residues. DNA for the CDR3: TGTGCCATCAGTGATGGGGCAGGAGGAGGTGGAAACACCATATATTTT. Its protein product is CAISDGAGGGGNTIYF.

The chain links TRBV29-1 to TRBJ1-2, with 8 bases identical to TRBD1. The CDR3 consists of 14 residues. The V gene end was trimmed by 3 bases and the J gene end by 7 bases; junction bases not matched to a gene: 10. Germline CDR1 reads SQVTM; CDR2 reads ANQGSEA. CDR3 bases: TGCAGCGTTGACGGGGCAGGGGGCAGGAGTGGCTACACCTTC. As protein: CSVDGAGGRSGYTF.

Many counts were recorded for this clonotype. The gene calls are TRBV20-1 and TRBJ1-5; weak D call: TRBD1 (5 bases). This CDR3 has 14 residues. Germline V lookup: CDR1 DFQATT, CDR2 SNEGSKA (reference sequence). The ends were cut back, 2 bases at V and 2 bases at J, with 10 bases in the middle. The CDR3 sequence: CSARTGDRNQPQHF. The DNA of the CDR3 is TGCAGTGCTAGAACAGGTGACCGCAATCAGCCCCAGCATTTT.

This clonotype was counted only a few times. This rearrangement joins TRBV2 to TRBJ2-2; 8 positions agree with TRBD1. Looked up from germline, CDR1 is SNHLY and CDR2 is FYNNEI. J was trimmed by 5 bases and V by 5 bases; bases with no gene match: 4. There are 14 residues in the CDR3. The CDR3 loop reads CASSLRTGTGELFF. Here the CDR3 DNA reads TGTGCCAGCAGTTTGCGGACAGGGACCGGGGAGCTGTTTTTT.

This clonotype was observed at least ten times. V gene TRBV20-1 combines with J gene TRBJ2-7; D possibly uses TRBD1 or TRBD2 (5 bases each). Germline CDR1 DFQATT, CDR2 SNEGSKA (reference sequence). There are 15 residues in the CDR3. Between the trimmed V and J ends, which lost 3 bases and 0 bases, there was a span of 15 bases. The CDR3 region is CSARWTPGPSYEQYF. Here the CDR3 DNA reads TGCAGTGCTAGGTGGACTCCGGGACCCTCCTACGAGCAGTACTTC.

This clonotype was detected only a few times. This chain uses TRBV5-5 with TRBJ1-1; D not certain. V dropped 1 base and J dropped 0 bases, with 19 bases sitting between them. Germline V CDR1 and CDR2: SGHKS, YYEKEE (reference sequence). This CDR3 comprises 18 residues. The CDR3 DNA reads as TGTGCCAGCAGCTTGTTTTACAGACTAAGCTCGGTGAACACTGAAGCTTTCTTT. Encoded protein: CASSLFYRLSSVNTEAFF.

At least ten counts were recorded for this clonotype. CDR3 in DNA: TGTGCCAGCAGCTTCGGGGGGCGCCAGGCCGGGGAGCTGTTTTTT. Translation gives CASSFGGRQAGELFF. The genes are TRBV7-9 and TRBJ2-2; weak D call: TRBD2 (7 bases). The CDR3 contains 15 residues. Trimming cost V 3 bases and J 6 bases, with 14 bases left between them. Germline CDR1 SEHNR, CDR2 FQNEAQ (reference sequence).

This clonotype was observed a handful of times. The chain combines TRBV4-1 with TRBJ1-1; 8 nucleotides match TRBD1. The CDR3 sequence is 16 residues long. Germline CDR1 MGHRA, CDR2 YSYEKL. V shed 4 bases, J shed 5 bases, and the junction held 12 bases outside the gene matches. The CDR3 here is CASSPLGQAYGTEAFF. The CDR3 DNA is TGCGCCAGCAGCCCACTGGGACAGGCCTACGGAACTGAAGCTTTCTTT.

There are a few counts of this clonotype. This chain connects TRBV7-9 to TRBJ2-2; 9 bases are shared with TRBD2. The junction had 11 bases not matched to a gene; V was cut back by 11 bases and J by 10 bases. The CDR3 consists of 13 residues. The germline gives CDR1 SEHNR, CDR2 FQNEAQ (reference sequence). The CDR3 nucleotides read TGTGCCTCTACAGCGGGAGGTGGGGAGGAGCTGTTTTTT. Translating gives CASTAGGGEELFF.

The chain links TRBV10-3 to TRBJ1-5; 9 nucleotides match TRBD1. CDR3 length: 17 amino acids. After removal of 0 bases from V and 7 bases from J, the junction contained 10 bases not matched to a gene. Germline loops: CDR1 ENHRY, CDR2 SYGVKD. Here the CDR3 DNA reads TGTGCCATCAGTGAGTCGAAGCCGGGACAGGGAAGGCAGCCCCAGCATTTT. It encodes CAISESKPGQGRQPQHF.

This clonotype was counted ten times or more. CDR3 nucleotide sequence: TGTGCCAGCAGCCCCGACTTCTTCGACGAGCAGTACTTC. This encodes CASSPDFFDEQYF. The chain is built from TRBV11-2 and TRBJ2-7; D not resolved. The CDR3 length is 13 residues. Germline assignment: CDR1 SGHAT and CDR2 FQNNGV. V was pared by 5 bases and J by 5 bases, with 13 bases between.

As to this clonotype: At one boundary the junction diverges from the germline segment, which might be a read error. The chain employs TRBV6-5 and TRBJ1-2; 8 positions agree with TRBD1. This CDR3 is 14 amino acids long. From germline, CDR1 is MNHEY and CDR2 SVGAGI. CDR3 bases: TGTGCCGGCAGAGACAGGGGATCGAGCGATGGCTACACCTTC. As protein: CAGRDRGSSDGYTF.

This clonotype was found once. The chain combines TRBV10-3 with TRBJ2-7, with 9 nucleotides matching TRBD1. Germline loops: CDR1 ENHRY, CDR2 SYGVKD. This CDR3 has 15 amino acids. Trimming removed 6 bases from V and 0 bases from J; junction bases left unmatched: 6. The CDR3 DNA follows: TGTGCCATCAGGGATCAGGGACAGGGCTCCTACGAGCAGTACTTC. This translates into CAIRDQGQGSYEQYF.

This CDR3 is CASSYPGPRNEKLFF. CDR3 nucleotide sequence: TGTGCCAGCAGCTACCCGGGACCTAGAAATGAAAAACTGTTTTTT. The chain uses TRBV7-4 and TRBJ1-4, with a tentative D call TRBD1 (5 bases). The CDR3 length is 15 residues. CDR1 SGHVT and CDR2 SQSDAQ come from the germline V gene. The V and J ends lost 4 bases and 5 bases respectively, with 14 bases between them.

This clonotype was seen at least ten times. The chain has TRBV2 and TRBJ1-5; D remains unclear. CDR1 is SNHLY, CDR2 FYNNEI, per germline. V was pared by 8 bases and J by 7 bases, with 12 bases between. The CDR3 has 12 amino acids. Written as DNA, the CDR3 is TGTGCCAGCTCGGGCGGAATACAGCCCCAGCATTTT. Its translation: CASSGGIQPQHF.